Each of the 19 T cell receptor beta chains below was sequenced from the same sample in a study of blood T cell repertoires in COVID-19. This table comes from immunoSEQ multiplex PCR, and its TCRdb copy is limited to in-frame clones, with some not included. The sample lists some 17,000 clones; roughly 87% were seen once. The sample consisted of peripheral blood. All receptors come from a man in his forties or fifties with active COVID-19.

The genes are TRBV19 and TRBJ2-7, with 7 bases that match TRBD1. In germline, CDR1 is LNHDA, CDR2 SQIVND (reference sequence). V dropped 2 bases and J dropped 3; count of bases not matched to a gene: 4. The CDR3 covers 14 residues. The DNA of the CDR3 is TGTGCCAGTAGTATACTTTACAGGGGCTACGAGCAGTACTTC. Translation: CASSILYRGYEQYF.

This clone was seen a single time. The chain joins TRBV11-2 to TRBJ2-1, with TRBD2 identical over 8 bases. V dropped 4 bases and J dropped 0; count of bases not matched to a gene: 5. Per the germline V gene, CDR1 is SGHAT and CDR2 is FQNNGV. The CDR3 loop spans 16 amino acids. In nucleotides, the CDR3 is TGTGCCAGCAGCTCGTTAAGCGGGGGCTCCTACAATGAGCAGTTCTTC. Its protein product is CASSSLSGGSYNEQFF.

The V call is TRBV4-3, the J call TRBJ1-1; D is undetermined. Trimming left V 0 bases short and J 7 bases short, with 15 bases between. CDR1 and CDR2 from the germline V gene are LGHNA and YSLEER. The CDR3 length is 15 residues. The CDR3: CASSQDIGGMLEAFF. In nucleotides, the CDR3 is TGCGCCAGCAGCCAAGATATAGGAGGGATGCTTGAAGCTTTCTTT.

J is TRBJ2-1 and V is TRBV5-4; perhaps TRBD1 as D (6 bases). The length of the CDR3 is 16 residues. Trimming left V 0 bases short and J 9 bases short, with 19 bases between. From germline, CDR1 is SGHNT and CDR2 YYREEE (reference sequence). The CDR3 nucleotides read TGTGCCAGCAGCTTGGGGGGCAGGGGTCTCCTGGGTGAGCAGTTCTTC. Amino acid sequence: CASSLGGRGLLGEQFF.

V gene TRBV7-3 combines with J gene TRBJ1-2; tentatively, D is TRBD1 (6 bases). CDR3 length: 14 amino acids. The germline V and J ends were trimmed by 2 bases and 6 bases, with 13 bases remaining between them. Germline values: CDR1 SGHTA, CDR2 FQGTGA. The CDR3 nucleotides read TGTGCCAGCAGCTTAGACCGGACAGAACATGGCTACACCTTC. Translation gives CASSLDRTEHGYTF.

This clone is a singleton in its sample. V is TRBV6-2 or TRBV6-3 and J is TRBJ2-7, with D unresolved. The CDR3 is 14 residues long. V lost 3 bases and J lost 2, with 11 bases in between. From germline, CDR1 is MNHEY and CDR2 SVGEGT. This chain's CDR3 is CASSYSDPPYEQYF. CDR3 coding DNA: TGTGCCAGCAGTTATTCAGATCCTCCCTACGAGCAGTACTTC.

V and J are TRBV25-1 and TRBJ2-1; perhaps TRBD2 as D (6 bases). V was pared by 1 base and J by 8 bases, with 9 bases between. In germline, CDR1 is MGHDK, CDR2 SYGVNS. The CDR3 length is 13 residues. The CDR3 protein is CASSEWRGYEQFF. CDR3 DNA sequence: TGTGCCAGCAGTGAATGGCGGGGCTATGAGCAGTTCTTC.

The rearrangement uses TRBV2 and TRBJ1-2; D uncertain. Trimming pared 4 bases from V and 4 bases from J, leaving 13 bases between. Germline lookup yields CDR1 SNHLY and CDR2 FYNNEI. The CDR3 contains 14 residues. CDR3 protein: CASSGSEGSYGYTF. The CDR3 DNA is TGTGCCAGCAGTGGGTCAGAGGGAAGCTATGGCTACACCTTC.

This chain links TRBV11-2 with TRBJ1-2; 10 bases line up with TRBD1. The V gene end was trimmed by 4 bases and the J gene end by 5 bases; junction bases not matched to a gene: 4. This CDR3 has 14 amino acids. CDR1 SGHAT and CDR2 FQNNGV come from the germline V gene. The CDR3 sequence: CASSWGQGRYGYTF. CDR3 coding DNA: TGTGCCAGCAGCTGGGGACAGGGGAGGTATGGCTACACCTTC.

The chain has TRBV27 and TRBJ2-7; D gene unclear. The CDR3 extends over 11 amino acids. V gave up 4 bases and J gave up 6 bases, with 7 bases separating them. Germline V lookup: CDR1 MNHEY, CDR2 SMNVEV (reference sequence). The CDR3 DNA is TGTGCCAGCAGTTACGGCGGCGAGCAGTACTTC. The encoded protein is CASSYGGEQYF.

The CDR3 bases are TGCGCCAGCAGCCAAGTCCTCGGGGGTACCCACGAGCAGTACTTC. This gives the protein CASSQVLGGTHEQYF. The chain has TRBV4-3 and TRBJ2-7; D is perhaps TRBD2 (6 bases). In germline, CDR1 is LGHNA, CDR2 YSLEER. The CDR3 has 15 residues. Between the trimmed V and J ends, which lost 1 base and 5 bases, there was a span of 15 bases.

Only one count was recorded for this clone. This chain uses TRBV12-3 or TRBV12-4 with TRBJ2-4; 7 bases are shared with TRBD2. Trimming at V came to 6 bases and at J to 5 bases, leaving 4 bases not matched to a gene. The CDR3 has 13 residues. CDR3 DNA sequence: TGTGCCAGCAGCCTGGGGGGGGAAAACATTCAGTACTTC. It specifies CASSLGGENIQYF.

The J gene is TRBJ2-1, the V gene TRBV2, with a weak D call TRBD1 (7 bases). Germline-derived CDR1 and CDR2 are SNHLY and FYNNEI. The CDR3 sequence is 15 residues long. Trimming took off 4 bases at V and 5 bases at J, with 15 bases between the two ends. CDR3 loop: CASSVSGGRNNEQFF. The CDR3 DNA sequence: TGTGCCAGCAGTGTCTCAGGGGGGCGGAACAATGAGCAGTTCTTC.

The chain couples TRBV19 to TRBJ2-2; TRBD2 aligns across 7 bases. There are 16 residues in the CDR3. Germline CDR1 and CDR2: LNHDA and SQIVND (reference sequence). The V segment lost 3 bases and the J segment 3 bases; nucleotides outside the gene matches: 7. CDR3 sequence: CASSIDGGRDTGELFF. The CDR3 bases are TGTGCCAGTAGTATTGATGGCGGGAGAGACACCGGGGAGCTGTTTTTT.

The chain carries TRBV9 and TRBJ2-3; 13 positions agree with TRBD2. Trimming took 1 base from V and 6 from J; bases not matched to a gene: 5. This CDR3 spans 16 amino acids. The germline V gene has CDR1 SGDLS and CDR2 YYNGEE. CDR3 in amino acids: CASSVTGLAGTDTQYF. The CDR3 DNA follows: TGTGCCAGCAGCGTAACGGGACTAGCGGGAACTGATACGCAGTATTTT.

V gene TRBV4-3 combines with J gene TRBJ2-1; TRBD2 matches 12 bases. CDR1 is LGHNA and CDR2 is YSLEER in the germline V gene. Trimming took 0 bases from V and 4 from J; bases not matched to a gene: 1. The CDR3 extends over 16 amino acids. The CDR3 region is CASSQDGTSGYNEQFF. CDR3 bases: TGCGCCAGCAGCCAAGATGGGACTAGCGGGTACAATGAGCAGTTCTTC.

The rearrangement joins TRBV6-4 to TRBJ2-7; no reliable D call. Per germline, CDR1 MRHNA and CDR2 SNTAGT. The CDR3 has 13 residues. V lost 4 bases and J lost 3, with 10 bases in between. The CDR3 loop reads CASSAEAGYEQYF. The CDR3 DNA follows: TGTGCCAGCAGTGCCGAGGCTGGCTACGAGCAGTACTTC.

The CDR3, as DNA: TGCGCCAGCAGCCAAAACAGCTTTTCCTACGAGCAGTACTTC. Its protein is CASSQNSFSYEQYF. The chain couples TRBV4-3 to TRBJ2-7; D gene unclear. Germline lookup yields CDR1 LGHNA and CDR2 YSLEER. This CDR3 region has 14 residues. V lost 2 bases and J lost 1, with 9 bases in between.

J is TRBJ1-1 and V is TRBV29-1, with D possibly matching TRBD1 (5 bases). The CDR3 length is 14 residues. V was pared by 6 bases and J by 7 bases, with 21 bases between. The germline gives CDR1 SQVTM, CDR2 ANQGSEA. CDR3 coding DNA: TGCAGCGTGAAGGGGCTGGCCGCTCGAATTGAAGCTTTCTTT. Translating it yields CSVKGLAARIEAFF.